The present T cell receptor (beta chain) was sequenced within a study of T-cell memory formation after mild COVID-19. Findings and caveats of the study: Clones contracting across day 15 to 85 had a balanced CD4/CD8 profile; later expanding clones leaned CD4+.

From the 5' RACE reads, TCRdb called clonotypes with MiXCR, one entry per CDR3 protein. The sample has 200,000 to 250,000 distinct CDR3 sequences, approximately 10% seen once. The CDR3 is 17 amino acids. Germline V gene lookup returns CDR1 MGHRA and CDR2 YSYEKL. Trimming removed 0 bases from V and 1 base from J; junction bases left unmatched: 4. This clonotype showed up many times. Its matching antigen is unknown. Material: PBMCs or a T cell subset sorted from them (not recorded which). This receptor was taken from a man younger than 35 who had mild COVID-19 (a few samples of this study predate the infection). Cell type and time point are not known. This chain links TRBV4-1 with TRBJ2-3; 10 bases match TRBD2. The CDR3 sequence is CASSQDFTSGGTDTQYF. CDR3 sequence (DNA): TGCGCCAGCAGCCAAGATTTTACTAGCGGGGGCACAGATACGCAGTATTTT.